This T cell receptor beta chain was identified in a study of blood T cells in healthy people across ages. Study-wide findings and caveats: Estimated diversity across one million T cells was deemed an underestimate. PBMCs went unsorted, and a conclusive naive versus antigen-experienced comparison was therefore prevented.

Donors each provided 8 to 10 milliliters of peripheral blood. The CDR3 length is 15 residues. The V gene end was trimmed by 6 bases and the J gene end by 5 bases; junction bases not matched to a gene: 7. The authors ran a second PCR of about 6 to 11 cycles using a sample-barcoded 5' primer and a J-beta primer mix. Unique molecular identifiers of 12 random nucleotides labeled each cDNA. TCRdb re-derived calls from the 5' RACE reads in MiXCR, one entry per CDR3 protein. In the table there are approximately 1.5 million distinct CDR3 sequences, approximately 39% of which are singletons. In regard to this clonotype: What it binds is not known. A much larger clone is a single base away; this may be a read error.

Specimen: blood. J is TRBJ2-3 and V is TRBV12-3 or TRBV12-4, with 11 bases matching TRBD2. This TCR was sampled from a woman aged 18-29 years in good health. The DNA for the CDR3 is TGTGCCAGCAGACTAGCGGGGGTGCTAGTAGATACGCAGTATTTT. Translating it yields CASRLAGVLVDTQYF.